This passage covers 26 T cell receptor beta chains from one sample sequenced in a study of T cells in localized non-small cell lung cancer. Using immunoSEQ multiplex PCR, the repertoire was profiled, and TCRdb retains in-frame clones only, with some absent. The repertoire consists of tens of thousands of clones, with 88% occurring once and the leading ten covering under 25%. Source: peripheral blood, taken before any cancer treatment. The source of these receptors is a woman aged 35 to 75 with stage I squamous cell lung carcinoma.

The gene calls are TRBV19 and TRBJ1-3; no firm D call. Per the germline V gene, CDR1 is LNHDA and CDR2 is SQIVND (reference sequence). V lost 2 bases and J 0 bases, leaving 11 bases between the germline ends. The CDR3 is 16 residues long. CDR3 DNA sequence: TGTGCCAGTAGTATAAGAGGGCCCTACTCTGGAAACACCATATATTTT. Encoded protein: CASSIRGPYSGNTIYF.

The V and J genes are TRBV4-1 and TRBJ1-2; 7 positions match TRBD1. The germline V gene has CDR1 MGHRA and CDR2 YSYEKL. The junction had 7 bases not matched to a gene; V was cut back by 0 bases and J by 0 bases. The CDR3 runs 17 residues. CDR3 sequence: CASSQERSGGSNYGYTF. The CDR3 region has the DNA TGCGCCAGCAGCCAAGAGAGGTCAGGGGGATCTAACTATGGCTACACCTTC.

This clone was seen only a few times. This chain joins TRBV4-1 and TRBJ1-2, with TRBD1 as a possible D gene (5 bases). Germline-derived CDR1 and CDR2 are MGHRA and YSYEKL. The germline V and J ends were trimmed by 1 base and 4 bases, with 19 bases remaining between them. This CDR3 has 17 residues. CDR3 sequence: CASSQASGQAIVYGYTF. In DNA, the CDR3 is TGCGCCAGCAGCCAAGCGTCAGGGCAGGCAATAGTCTATGGCTACACCTTC.

This chain joins TRBV7-2 and TRBJ1-4; TRBD1 agrees at 7 bases. CDR1 and CDR2 from the germline V gene are SGHTA and FQGNSA. The CDR3 runs 15 residues. Losses at the gene ends were 2 bases for V and 7 bases for J; bases not matched to a gene: 7. The CDR3 loop is CASSLRIGGGEKLFF. The CDR3 DNA reads TGTGCCAGCAGCTTACGCATAGGGGGCGGTGAAAAACTGTTTTTT. Full variable domain (outside the CDR3, taken from reference TRBV7-2 and TRBJ1-4): GAGVSQSPSNKVTEKGKDVELRCDPISGHTALYWYRQSLGQGLEFLIYFQGNSAPDKSGLPSDRFSAERTGGSVSTLTIQRTQQEDSAVYLCASSLRIGGGEKLFFGSGTQLSVL.

The rearrangement uses TRBV27 and TRBJ1-1; no clear D. V lost 2 bases to trimming and J lost 0 bases, with 7 bases between them. The CDR3 contains 14 residues. Germline V CDR1 and CDR2: MNHEY, SMNVEV (reference sequence). CDR3 DNA: TGTGCCAGCAGTTTAGGGAATATGAACACTGAAGCTTTCTTT. This sequence encodes CASSLGNMNTEAFF.

V is TRBV10-2 and J is TRBJ2-2, with 8 bases matching TRBD1. Germline trimming cut 5 bases from V and 4 bases from J; bases unmatched to any gene: 3. The CDR3 loop spans 14 amino acids. Germline assignment: CDR1 WSHSY and CDR2 SAAADI. CDR3 DNA: TGCGCCAGCAGTTTCGGGACAGGCACCGGGGAGCTGTTTTTT. This translates into CASSFGTGTGELFF.

The chain recombines TRBV19 with TRBJ1-5; D gene unclear. The V and J ends lost 5 bases and 2 bases respectively, with 4 bases between them. CDR1 is LNHDA, CDR2 SQIVND, per germline (reference sequence). This CDR3 comprises 12 residues. Written as DNA, the CDR3 is TGTGCCAGTAGTTCGGGCAATCAGCCCCAGCATTTT. Protein product: CASSSGNQPQHF.

This clone has a single count. The J gene is TRBJ2-7, the V gene TRBV19; 7 bases are shared with TRBD1. This CDR3 is 12 amino acids long. Unmatched junction bases numbered 5, after V lost 8 bases and J lost 4 bases. The germline CDR1 and CDR2 sequences are LNHDA and SQIVND (reference sequence). The CDR3 region is CASGGQAYEQYF. The CDR3 DNA reads as TGTGCCAGTGGAGGACAGGCTTACGAGCAGTACTTC.

The rearrangement links TRBV6-1 to TRBJ2-3, with D tentatively TRBD2 (7 bases). CDR1 and CDR2 (germline): MNHNS, SASEGT. Deletions cut 5 bases from V and 1 base from J, with 13 bases between. The CDR3 contains 15 residues. CDR3 nucleotides: TGTGCCAGCAGTCCCGGGGGGCGGGGCACAGATACGCAGTATTTT. It translates to CASSPGGRGTDTQYF.

This clone appeared a single time. The V gene is TRBV18, the J gene TRBJ1-2; a possible D gene is TRBD1 (6 bases). This CDR3 has 14 amino acids. Trimming shortened V by 5 bases and J by 7 bases, and 17 bases separated the two germline ends. From germline, CDR1 is KGHSH and CDR2 LQKENI. Here the CDR3 reads CASSTQDRAVGYTF. CDR3 DNA sequence: TGTGCCAGCTCAACTCAGGACAGAGCCGTTGGCTACACCTTC.

This chain uses TRBV6-4 with TRBJ2-1; TRBD1 agrees at 8 bases. Germline trimming cut 3 bases from V and 9 bases from J; bases unmatched to any gene: 7. CDR3 size: 14 residues. Germline CDR1 is MRHNA and CDR2 is SNTAGT. The DNA of the CDR3 is TGTGCCAGCAGTGATGACAGGGGATCGGTTGAGCAGTTCTTC. Translated, it gives CASSDDRGSVEQFF.

The genes are TRBV6-5 and TRBJ2-7; D is undetermined. This CDR3 comprises 13 residues. Trimming cost V 6 bases and J 6 bases, with 15 bases left between them. Per the germline V gene, CDR1 is MNHEY and CDR2 is SVGAGI. The CDR3 nucleotides read TGTGCCAGCAGCCCGGTGACACCTGGCGAGCAGTACTTC. This translates into CASSPVTPGEQYF.

This clone appeared once. The chain carries TRBV30 and TRBJ1-1, with D unclear. CDR1 is GTSNPN, CDR2 SVGIG, per germline (reference sequence). Trimming took 0 bases from V and 8 from J, leaving 7 bases between them. The length of the CDR3 is 11 residues. The CDR3 loop reads CAWSVLREAFF. DNA for the CDR3: TGTGCCTGGAGTGTGTTGAGGGAAGCTTTCTTT.

This chain connects TRBV27 to TRBJ1-2; weak D call: TRBD1 (6 bases). The CDR3 is 14 residues long. V dropped 5 bases and J dropped 8 bases, with 18 bases sitting between them. CDR1 and CDR2 from the germline V gene are MNHEY and SMNVEV (reference sequence). As DNA, the CDR3 is TGTGCCAGCAGTCTGTACTCCACAGGGAGCGGCTACACCTTC. Translation gives CASSLYSTGSGYTF.

This CDR3 is CASSLDWSPREAFF. The CDR3 region has the DNA TGCGCCAGCAGCTTGGATTGGAGTCCCCGGGAAGCTTTCTTT. The V and J genes are TRBV5-1 and TRBJ1-1; D remains unclear. The V and J ends lost 0 bases and 8 bases respectively, with 14 bases between them. CDR1 and CDR2 from the germline V gene are SGHRS and YFSETQ. CDR3 length equals 14 residues.

V gene TRBV6-4 combines with J gene TRBJ2-1, with 8 bases aligning to TRBD2. J lost 7 bases, V lost 6 bases, and 11 bases had no gene match. CDR1 and CDR2 from the germline V gene are MRHNA and SNTAGT. CDR3 length: 15 residues. CDR3 sequence reads: CASRLTGGGFNEQFF. CDR3 bases: TGTGCCAGCAGACTGACGGGGGGGGGCTTTAATGAGCAGTTCTTC.

The J gene is TRBJ1-5, the V gene TRBV14; D call uncertain. The germline CDR1 and CDR2 sequences are SGHDN and FVKESK. Trimming shortened V by 5 bases and J by 0 bases, and 5 bases separated the two germline ends. This CDR3 has 13 amino acids. CDR3 in amino acids: CASSSHSNQPQHF. The CDR3 region has the DNA TGTGCCAGCAGCTCGCATAGCAATCAGCCCCAGCATTTT.

The chain carries TRBV19 and TRBJ2-4; perhaps D is TRBD1 or TRBD2 (6 bases each). The germline V gene has CDR1 LNHDA and CDR2 SQIVND (reference sequence). This CDR3 is 18 amino acids long. V was pared by 2 bases and J by 4 bases, with 21 bases between. The CDR3 DNA reads TGTGCCAGTAGTATAAGTGGGGGGCCCATTGCCTCGAAAAACATTCAGTACTTC. Its protein product is CASSISGGPIASKNIQYF.

This chain links TRBV11-2 with TRBJ2-1, with 11 bases matching TRBD2. V shed 5 bases, J shed 9 bases, and the junction held 3 bases outside the gene matches. Germline CDR1 SGHAT, CDR2 FQNNGV. This CDR3 region has 13 residues. CDR3 in amino acids: CASSPGLAVEQFF. The CDR3 region has the DNA TGTGCCAGCAGCCCGGGACTAGCGGTTGAGCAGTTCTTC.

This clone appeared once. The gene calls are TRBV5-1 and TRBJ2-7, with 11 bases that match TRBD1. The CDR3 extends over 15 amino acids. The J segment lost 3 bases and the V segment lost 4 bases, leaving 6 bases of the junction unmatched. Germline CDR1 SGHRS, CDR2 YFSETQ. In DNA, the CDR3 is TGCGCCAGCAGCCCCTGGACAGGGGGCAACTACGAGCAGTACTTC. Amino acid sequence: CASSPWTGGNYEQYF. Complete variable domain (other parts from reference TRBV5-1 and TRBJ2-7): KAGVTQTPRYLIKTRGQQVTLSCSPISGHRSVSWYQQTPGQGLQFLFEYFSETQRNKGNFPGRFSGRQFSNSRSEMNVSTLELGDSALYLCASSPWTGGNYEQYFGPGTRLTVT.

This chain uses TRBV29-1 with TRBJ2-4; no firm D call. This CDR3 comprises 14 residues. Germline CDR1 SQVTM, CDR2 ANQGSEA. Trimming removed 6 bases from V and 0 bases from J, with 12 bases in between. The CDR3 is CSVTDPLAKNIQYF. CDR3 sequence (DNA): TGCAGCGTCACGGATCCTCTAGCCAAAAACATTCAGTACTTC.

The chain employs TRBV2 and TRBJ1-1, with D possibly TRBD1 on 5 matching bases. Germline V CDR1 and CDR2: SNHLY, FYNNEI. The CDR3 has 14 residues. Trimming took 2 bases from V and 6 from J, leaving 13 bases between them. CDR3: CASSELGGLAEAFF. The CDR3 coding sequence is TGTGCCAGCAGTGAATTGGGGGGGTTGGCTGAAGCTTTCTTT.

The chain employs TRBV7-3 and TRBJ1-1; a possible D gene is TRBD1 (5 bases). The germline V gene encodes CDR1 SGHTA and CDR2 FQGTGA. V gave up 5 bases and J gave up 0 bases, with 7 bases separating them. The CDR3 covers 13 residues. The CDR3 spells CASSPGLNTEAFF. The CDR3 nucleotides are TGTGCCAGCAGCCCGGGGCTGAACACTGAAGCTTTCTTT.

The DNA for the CDR3 is TGTGCCAGCAGCTTAGAATCGGGGGCTGGCAATCAGCCCCAGCATTTT. It is translated as CASSLESGAGNQPQHF. This chain joins TRBV7-2 and TRBJ1-5, with a possible D match to TRBD1 (6 bases). The CDR3 runs 16 residues. V was cut by 1 base and J by 2 bases, with 12 bases left in between. Germline V gene sequence: CDR1 SGHTA, CDR2 FQGNSA. The whole variable domain, filled in from reference TRBV7-2 and TRBJ1-5, reads GAGVSQSPSNKVTEKGKDVELRCDPISGHTALYWYRQSLGQGLEFLIYFQGNSAPDKSGLPSDRFSAERTGGSVSTLTIQRTQQEDSAVYLCASSLESGAGNQPQHFGDGTRLSIL.

The gene calls are TRBV7-9 and TRBJ2-7, with 9 bases that match TRBD1. This CDR3 comprises 16 residues. Germline CDR1 SEHNR, CDR2 FQNEAQ (reference sequence). Losses at the gene ends were 1 base for V and 2 bases for J; bases not matched to a gene: 6. The CDR3 DNA reads as TGTGCCAGCAGCTTAGGGGGGACAGGGTCAGCCTACGAGCAGTACTTC. Translation gives CASSLGGTGSAYEQYF.

This sequence joins TRBV4-1 and TRBJ1-1; D gene unclear. Per germline, CDR1 MGHRA and CDR2 YSYEKL. CDR3 length: 16 residues. With 0 bases removed from V and 3 bases from J, the gap between germline ends came to 14 bases. The CDR3 loop is CASSQDGRRSHTEAFF. The CDR3 DNA reads TGCGCCAGCAGCCAAGACGGCCGGCGCTCACACACTGAAGCTTTCTTT.